This T cell receptor beta chain was observed in a study of cytomegalovirus exposure and HLA in healthy donors. Study overall: An analysis done earlier identified 90 million to 120 million unique TCR beta sequences from 200 million or so T cells.

Primers for the PCR totalled 60 Vbeta and 13 Jbeta. The protocol was immunoSEQ multiplex PCR, while the TCRdb copy is restricted to in-frame clones and leaves out a portion. The sample carries about 120,000 clones, 81% recorded once. This clone was recorded once. The TCR comes from a middle-aged woman in good health and CMV-seronegative. The material sequenced was PBMCs.

The CDR3 reads CASSLAEDRGNYGYTF. In nucleotides, the CDR3 is TGTGCCAGCAGCTTAGCAGAGGACAGGGGGAACTATGGCTACACCTTC. J is TRBJ1-2 and V is TRBV7-2; the match to TRBD1 covers 10 bases. The length of the CDR3 is 16 residues. Germline CDR1 reads SGHTA; CDR2 reads FQGNSA. V was clipped by 0 bases and J by 2 bases; unmatched bases: 3.